These 14 T cell receptor beta chains were sequenced from one sample in a study of early T cells in non-severe SARS-CoV-2 infection. MiXCR, applied by TCRdb to the 5' RACE reads, yields one record per CDR3 protein. The data show some 64,000 distinct CDR3 sequences, about 13% seen once. The sample taken for sequencing was whole blood. These receptor sequences come from an adult who was a healthcare worker with PCR-confirmed SARS-CoV-2 infection or an uninfected control (not recorded which).

V usage is TRBV7-2 and J usage is TRBJ1-2; D gene unclear. Trimming shortened V by 1 base and J by 2 bases, and 8 bases separated the two germline ends. Germline lookup yields CDR1 SGHTA and CDR2 FQGNSA. The CDR3 extends over 14 amino acids. The CDR3 sequence is CASSLGGSNYGYTF. For the CDR3, the DNA is TGTGCCAGCAGCTTAGGAGGATCCAACTATGGCTACACCTTC.

This clonotype has more than one count but fewer than ten. The rearrangement uses TRBV4-2 and TRBJ1-2; no clear D gene. Between the trimmed V and J ends, which lost 0 bases and 5 bases, there was a span of 13 bases. Per germline, CDR1 LGHNA and CDR2 YNFKEQ. The CDR3 consists of 15 residues. The CDR3 protein is CASSQDRSADYGYTF. DNA for the CDR3: TGTGCCAGCAGCCAAGATCGAAGCGCCGATTATGGCTACACCTTC.

This clonotype has a handful of counts. V gene TRBV18 combines with J gene TRBJ2-2; 15 positions agree with TRBD2. Germline CDR1 and CDR2: KGHSH and LQKENI. The CDR3 loop spans 20 amino acids. With 0 bases clipped from V and 1 base from J, the junction kept 6 bases outside the gene matches. The CDR3 spells CASSPPGLAGGPRNTGELFF. The CDR3 nucleotides read TGTGCCAGCTCACCACCTGGACTAGCGGGAGGGCCGCGGAACACCGGGGAGCTGTTTTTT.

This clonotype appeared a few times. This chain links TRBV28 with TRBJ2-5, with TRBD1 matching over 8 bases. This CDR3 spans 14 amino acids. Per the germline V gene, CDR1 is MDHEN and CDR2 is SYDVKM. The J segment lost 4 bases and the V segment lost 6 bases, leaving 7 bases of the junction unmatched. The CDR3 here is CASSPQGARETQYF. As DNA, the CDR3 is TGTGCCAGCAGCCCGCAGGGGGCGAGAGAGACCCAGTACTTC.

The genes are TRBV18 and TRBJ2-4, with TRBD2 matching 7 bases. CDR3 length: 15 amino acids. In germline, CDR1 is KGHSH, CDR2 LQKENI. The trim removed 0 bases at V and 4 bases at J, leaving 3 bases unmatched. The CDR3 is CASSPPSSGKNIQYF. The CDR3 nucleotides read TGTGCCAGCTCACCACCGTCTAGCGGAAAAAACATTCAGTACTTC.

This chain connects TRBV11-2 to TRBJ2-2; TRBD1 matches 9 bases. The CDR3 is 15 residues long. V lost 5 bases and J lost 0; bases outside the gene matches: 1. Germline CDR1 SGHAT, CDR2 FQNNGV. CDR3 DNA: TGTGCCAGCAGCCGGGACAGGGCGAACACCGGGGAGCTGTTTTTT. Its translation is CASSRDRANTGELFF.

This clonotype was counted at least ten times. The J gene is TRBJ2-5, the V gene TRBV20-1; D remains ambiguous. V lost 3 bases and J lost 5, with 7 bases in between. Germline CDR1 DFQATT, CDR2 SNEGSKA (reference sequence). The CDR3 has 11 amino acids. The CDR3: CSARRTETQYF. CDR3 bases: TGCAGTGCTAGGAGGACGGAGACCCAGTACTTC.

This clonotype was counted ten times or more. The chain is built from TRBV7-9 and TRBJ2-5; D remains ambiguous. The CDR3 covers 14 residues. V was pared by 3 bases and J by 4 bases, with 12 bases between. Germline CDR1 is SEHNR and CDR2 is FQNEAQ (reference sequence). The CDR3 here is CASSFPGRAETQYF. The CDR3 bases are TGTGCCAGCAGCTTTCCCGGCCGGGCAGAGACCCAGTACTTC.

This clonotype was picked up a small number of times. V usage is TRBV5-1 and J usage is TRBJ2-1, with D maybe TRBD1 (6 bases). This CDR3 contains 15 residues. Germline V gene data show CDR1 as SGHRS and CDR2 as YFSETQ. V lost 2 bases and J 6 bases, leaving 15 bases between the germline ends. In nucleotides, the CDR3 is TGCGCCAGCAGCTTTACAGGGATGGGGAGCAATGAGCAGTTCTTC. Its translation is CASSFTGMGSNEQFF.

This clonotype came up many times. The rearrangement uses TRBV6-5 and TRBJ2-1; no definite D call. The CDR3 is 12 residues long. Germline values: CDR1 MNHEY, CDR2 SVGAGI. Trimming took 6 bases from V and 7 from J, leaving 10 bases between them. The CDR3 coding sequence is TGTGCCAGCAGGTCAGACGCAAATGAGCAGTTCTTC. Its translation is CASRSDANEQFF.

The chain joins TRBV7-9 to TRBJ2-7, with a tentative D call TRBD2 (6 bases). The CDR3 runs to 16 residues. V lost 1 base and J lost 0, with 13 bases in between. Germline CDR1 is SEHNR and CDR2 is FQNEAQ (reference sequence). CDR3 region: CASSLERASDSYEQYF. The DNA for the CDR3 is TGTGCCAGCAGCTTAGAGCGGGCTAGCGACTCCTACGAGCAGTACTTC.

The chain carries TRBV5-4 and TRBJ2-7; D possibly uses TRBD1 or TRBD2 (5 bases each). Germline CDR1 reads SGHNT; CDR2 reads YYREEE (reference sequence). The CDR3 length is 15 residues. Trimming left V 0 bases short and J 6 bases short, with 16 bases between. The CDR3 DNA follows: TGTGCCAGCAGCTTGGGAGGGGCAGGGAGTAGCGAGCAGTACTTC. This gives the protein CASSLGGAGSSEQYF. The full variable domain, its missing parts supplied by reference TRBV5-4 and TRBJ2-7, is ETGVTQSPTHLIKTRGQQVTLRCSSQSGHNTVSWYQQALGQGPQFIFQYYREEENGRGNFPPRFSGLQFPNYSSELNVNALELDDSALYLCASSLGGAGSSEQYFGPGTRLTVT.

In this sample, this clonotype turned up many times. The CDR3 loop is CASSEGTGANEKLFF. Written as DNA, the CDR3 is TGTGCCAGCAGCGAGGGGACAGGGGCTAATGAAAAACTGTTTTTT. The chain couples TRBV9 to TRBJ1-4; 10 nucleotides match TRBD1. The J segment lost 3 bases and the V segment lost 3 bases, leaving 2 bases of the junction unmatched. The CDR3 loop spans 15 amino acids. Germline V gives CDR1 SGDLS, CDR2 YYNGEE.

This clonotype has just a few counts. V gene TRBV6-4 combines with J gene TRBJ1-6; D gene ambiguous. Trimming stripped 2 bases from V and 7 bases from J, with 12 bases between. Germline V gene lookup returns CDR1 MRHNA and CDR2 SNTAGT. This CDR3 has 15 amino acids. The CDR3 DNA is TGTGCCAGCAGTGACGGTCCAGCTGCGAATTCACCCCTCCACTTT. Translation: CASSDGPAANSPLHF.